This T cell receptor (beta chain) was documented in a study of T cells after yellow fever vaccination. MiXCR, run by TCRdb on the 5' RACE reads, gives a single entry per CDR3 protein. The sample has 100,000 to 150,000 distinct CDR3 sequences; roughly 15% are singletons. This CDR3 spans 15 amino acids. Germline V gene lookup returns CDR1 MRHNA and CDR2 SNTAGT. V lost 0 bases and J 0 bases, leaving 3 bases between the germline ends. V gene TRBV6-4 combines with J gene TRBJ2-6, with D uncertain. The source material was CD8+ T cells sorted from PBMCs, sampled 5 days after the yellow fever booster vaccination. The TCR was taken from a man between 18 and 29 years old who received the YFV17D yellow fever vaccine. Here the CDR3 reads CASSDSNSGANVLTF. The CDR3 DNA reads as TGTGCCAGCAGTGACTCTAACTCTGGGGCCAACGTCCTGACTTTC.